This T cell receptor (beta chain) appears in the sequencing data of a study of memory CD4+ T cells and cytomegalovirus serostatus. Clones were sequenced by immunoSEQ multiplex PCR, and TCRdb holds only the in-frame ones, with some missing. The sample records 65,000 to 95,000 clones, around 80% being singletons. The sort gate was single viable CD3+CD4+CD8-CD45RO+ cells for memory CD4+ T cells. The germline V gene has CDR1 MDHEN and CDR2 SYDVKM. V gave up 8 bases and J gave up 3 bases, with 16 bases separating them. The CDR3 is 14 residues long. Sample: memory CD4+ T cells from blood. The receptor was isolated from an adult in good health and CMV-seronegative. The chain uses TRBV28 and TRBJ1-2; D unresolved. The CDR3 loop is CASHTAAAHYGYTF. The CDR3 DNA is TGTGCCAGCCATACGGCGGCGGCACACTATGGCTACACCTTC.